This T cell receptor beta chain was identified during a study of CD4+ T cells in melanoma. Overall study results and limits: CD8+ T cell, macrophage and B cell function reportedly correlated with neoantigen-specific CD4+ T cells. Reportedly, melanoma neoantigen-specific CD4+ T cells showed varied differentiation states.

For this clone: Its antigen is unidentified.

The assay was immunoSEQ multiplex PCR, and TCRdb's table has in-frame clones only and misses some. The table lists more than 90,000 clones, approximately 90% of them singletons. In germline, CDR1 is MDHEN, CDR2 SYDVKM. Trimming shortened V by 7 bases and J by 2 bases, and 13 bases separated the two germline ends. The length of the CDR3 is 14 residues. The sequence derives from a human donor with melanoma. The chain has TRBV28 and TRBJ2-3; D is ambiguous. Sample: peripheral blood. CDR3 loop: CASIPRRNTDTQYF. The CDR3, as DNA: TGTGCCAGCATCCCCAGGAGAAACACAGATACGCAGTATTTT.